The clone carrying this T cell receptor beta chain has a single count. This record comes from a study of blood T cell repertoires in COVID-19. Across the study: Researchers got acute and convalescent COVID-19 samples from the United States, Italy and Spain. PBMCs, B-cell-depleted T cells, or T cells were the source of the cDNA or gDNA that made up the material.

As handled by the study authors: Amplification from reference gene primers served as the basis for estimated nucleated cell counts. TCRdb keeps only in-frame clones here, not all; method: immunoSEQ multiplex PCR. The DNA gave D and trimming, while V, J and clone size come from that table. Among about 210,000 clones listed, about 88% were seen once. The CDR3 is made up of 15 amino acids. With V trimmed by 4 bases and J by 4 bases, 9 bases remained unmatched. Germline CDR1 and CDR2: SGHNT and YYREEE (reference sequence). V is TRBV5-4 and J is TRBJ2-5, with 8 bases that match TRBD2. This sequence was found in a woman over 75 with acute or convalescent COVID-19. Sequencing was carried out using peripheral blood. CDR3 in amino acids: CASSRGGLAGETQYF. CDR3 DNA: TGTGCCAGCAGCCGGGGGGGGCTAGCGGGAGAGACCCAGTACTTC.